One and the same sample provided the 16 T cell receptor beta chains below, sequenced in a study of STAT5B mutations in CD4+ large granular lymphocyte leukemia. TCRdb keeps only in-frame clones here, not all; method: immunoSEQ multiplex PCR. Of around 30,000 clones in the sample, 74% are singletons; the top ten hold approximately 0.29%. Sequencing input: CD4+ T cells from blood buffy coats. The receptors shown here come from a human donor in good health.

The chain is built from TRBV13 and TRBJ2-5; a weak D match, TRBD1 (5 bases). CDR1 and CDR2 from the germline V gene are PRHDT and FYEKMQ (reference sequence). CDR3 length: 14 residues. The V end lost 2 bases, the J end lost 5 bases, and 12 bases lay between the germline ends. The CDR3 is CASSLQGGSETQYF. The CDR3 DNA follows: TGTGCCAGCAGCTTACAGGGTGGATCGGAGACCCAGTACTTC.

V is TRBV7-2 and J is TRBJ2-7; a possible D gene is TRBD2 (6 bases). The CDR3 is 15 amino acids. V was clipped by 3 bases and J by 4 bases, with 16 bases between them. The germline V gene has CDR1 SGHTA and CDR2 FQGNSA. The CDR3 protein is CASSFLPGGVYEQYF. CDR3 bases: TGTGCCAGCAGCTTTCTCCCCGGGGGTGTTTACGAGCAGTACTTC. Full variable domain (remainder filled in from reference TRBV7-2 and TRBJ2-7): GAGVSQSPSNKVTEKGKDVELRCDPISGHTALYWYRQSLGQGLEFLIYFQGNSAPDKSGLPSDRFSAERTGGSVSTLTIQRTQQEDSAVYLCASSFLPGGVYEQYFGPGTRLTVT.

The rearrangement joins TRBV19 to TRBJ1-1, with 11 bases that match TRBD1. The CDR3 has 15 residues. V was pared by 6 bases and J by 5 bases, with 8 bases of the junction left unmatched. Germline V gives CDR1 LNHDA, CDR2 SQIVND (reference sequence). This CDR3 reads CASRPGQGVGTEAFF. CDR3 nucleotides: TGTGCCAGTAGACCGGGACAGGGGGTTGGGACTGAAGCTTTCTTT.

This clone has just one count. The CDR3 spells CASSVTSGVGYNEQFF. The CDR3 DNA reads TGTGCCAGCAGCGTGACAAGCGGGGTGGGGTACAATGAGCAGTTCTTC. The chain links TRBV9 to TRBJ2-1, with 7 bases matching TRBD2. The junction had 9 bases not matched to a gene; V was cut back by 2 bases and J by 4 bases. Per germline, CDR1 SGDLS and CDR2 YYNGEE. The CDR3 has 16 residues.

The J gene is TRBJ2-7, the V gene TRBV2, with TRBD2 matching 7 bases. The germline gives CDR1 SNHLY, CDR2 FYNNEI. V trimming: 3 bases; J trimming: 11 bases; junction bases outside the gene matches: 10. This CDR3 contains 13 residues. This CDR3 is CASSDGGTGRKYF. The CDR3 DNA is TGTGCCAGCAGTGACGGGGGGACGGGAAGAAAGTACTTC.

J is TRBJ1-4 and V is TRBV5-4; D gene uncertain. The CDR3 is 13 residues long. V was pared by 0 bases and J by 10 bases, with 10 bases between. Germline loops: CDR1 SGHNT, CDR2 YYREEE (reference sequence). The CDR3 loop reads CASSLEREGKLFF. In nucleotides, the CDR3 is TGTGCCAGCAGCTTGGAGAGGGAAGGAAAACTGTTTTTT.

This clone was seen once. The CDR3 bases are TGCGCCAGCAGCCCACAAGGGATCACCGGGGAGCTGTTTTTT. This codes for CASSPQGITGELFF. The chain couples TRBV5-1 to TRBJ2-2; no clear D. In germline, CDR1 is SGHRS, CDR2 YFSETQ. V gave up 4 bases and J gave up 4 bases, with 11 bases separating them. CDR3 length: 14 amino acids.

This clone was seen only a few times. The CDR3 nucleotides read TGCGCCAGCTCGGGAGCTCCCAAGCTCAATAATTCACCCCTCCACTTT. The encoded protein is CASSGAPKLNNSPLHF. The chain links TRBV4-1 to TRBJ1-6; D remains unclear. The CDR3 runs to 16 residues. Per the germline V gene, CDR1 is MGHRA and CDR2 is YSYEKL. Trimming left V 8 bases short and J 5 bases short, with 19 bases between.

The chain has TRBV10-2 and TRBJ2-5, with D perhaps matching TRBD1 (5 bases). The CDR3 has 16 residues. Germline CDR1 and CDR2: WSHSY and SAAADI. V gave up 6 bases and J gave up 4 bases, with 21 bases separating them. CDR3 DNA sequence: TGCGCCAGCAGAGAGGCAGGGCGACATCAGGGAGAGACCCAGTACTTC. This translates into CASREAGRHQGETQYF.

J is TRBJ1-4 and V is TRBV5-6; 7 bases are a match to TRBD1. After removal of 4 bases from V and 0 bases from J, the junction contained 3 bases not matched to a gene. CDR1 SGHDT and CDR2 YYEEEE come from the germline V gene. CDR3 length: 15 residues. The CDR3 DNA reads TGTGCCAGCAGCACGCAGGGGGCAACTAATGAAAAACTGTTTTTT. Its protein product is CASSTQGATNEKLFF.

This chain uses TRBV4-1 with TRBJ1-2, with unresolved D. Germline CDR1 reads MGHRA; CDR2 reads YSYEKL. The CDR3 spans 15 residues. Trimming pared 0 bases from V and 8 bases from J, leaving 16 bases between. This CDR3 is CASSQDFEGIGGYTF. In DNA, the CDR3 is TGCGCCAGCAGCCAAGATTTCGAAGGGATTGGGGGCTACACCTTC.

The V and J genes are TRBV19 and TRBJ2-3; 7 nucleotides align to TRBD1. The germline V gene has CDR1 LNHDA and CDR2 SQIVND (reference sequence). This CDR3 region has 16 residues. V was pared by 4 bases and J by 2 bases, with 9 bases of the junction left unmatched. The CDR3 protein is CASSRRTGADTDTQYF. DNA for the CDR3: TGTGCCAGTAGTAGACGAACAGGGGCCGACACAGATACGCAGTATTTT.

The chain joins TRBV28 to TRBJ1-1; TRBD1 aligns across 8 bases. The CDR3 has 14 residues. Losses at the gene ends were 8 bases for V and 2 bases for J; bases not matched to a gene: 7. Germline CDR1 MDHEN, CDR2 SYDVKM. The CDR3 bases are TGTGCCAGCGAAGACAGGGGCCACAACACTGAAGCTTTCTTT. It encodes CASEDRGHNTEAFF.

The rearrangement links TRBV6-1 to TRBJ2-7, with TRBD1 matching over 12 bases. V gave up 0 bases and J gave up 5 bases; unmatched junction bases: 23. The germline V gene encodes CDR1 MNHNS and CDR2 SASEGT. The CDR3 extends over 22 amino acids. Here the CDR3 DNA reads TGTGCCAGCAGTGAAGCGCGGGACAGGGGGCTATGGCTAGCCTCCGCTCGGCACGAGCAGTACTTC. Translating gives CASSEARDRGLWLASARHEQYF.

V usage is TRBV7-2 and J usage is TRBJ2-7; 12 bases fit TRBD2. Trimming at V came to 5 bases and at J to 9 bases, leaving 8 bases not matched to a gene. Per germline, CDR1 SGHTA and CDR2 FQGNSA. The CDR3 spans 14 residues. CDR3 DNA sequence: TGTGCCAGCAGCCTGACCGGACTAGCGGGGATGCAGTACTTC. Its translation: CASSLTGLAGMQYF. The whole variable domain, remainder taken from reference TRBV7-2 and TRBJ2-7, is GAGVSQSPSNKVTEKGKDVELRCDPISGHTALYWYRQSLGQGLEFLIYFQGNSAPDKSGLPSDRFSAERTGGSVSTLTIQRTQQEDSAVYLCASSLTGLAGMQYFGPGTRLTVT.

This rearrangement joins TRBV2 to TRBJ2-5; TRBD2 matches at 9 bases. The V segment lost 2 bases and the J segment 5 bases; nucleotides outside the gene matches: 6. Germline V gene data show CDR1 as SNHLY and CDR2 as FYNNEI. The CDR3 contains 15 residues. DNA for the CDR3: TGTGCCAGCAGTGAACGTAGCGGGGGAGGTGAGACCCAGTACTTC. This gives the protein CASSERSGGGETQYF. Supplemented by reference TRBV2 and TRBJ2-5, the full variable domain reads EPEVTQTPSHQVTQMGQEVILRCVPISNHLYFYWYRQILGQKVEFLVSFYNNEISEKSEIFDDQFSVERPDGSNFTLKIRSTKLEDSAMYFCASSERSGGGETQYFGPGTRLLVL.